The T cell receptor beta chain under discussion was sequenced for a study of blood T cell repertoires in COVID-19. Turning to the study itself: The samples span acute and convalescent COVID-19 from the United States, Italy and Spain. Sample material is recorded as cDNA or gDNA derived from T cells, B-cell-depleted T cells, or PBMCs.

Germline-derived CDR1 and CDR2 are SGHVS and FQNEAQ. The V gene end was trimmed by 2 bases and the J gene end by 1 base; junction bases not matched to a gene: 5. The CDR3 is 17 amino acids. Authors' methods: Estimation of nucleated cell counts relied on the amplification of reference gene primers. Measured with immunoSEQ multiplex PCR; TCRdb has only the in-frame clones, and not every one. The V and J calls and clone size are taken from that table; D and trimming were inferred from the DNA. The data show tens of thousands of clones, with around nine tenths seen just once and nearly 7.5% held by the top ten.

The material sequenced was peripheral blood. The chain is built from TRBV7-8 and TRBJ2-1; 10 bases are shared with TRBD2. The clonotype comes from a human donor with active COVID-19. The donor label of this sample is uncertain. The CDR3 loop is CASSLSPGLASYNEQFF. CDR3 in DNA: TGTGCCAGCAGCTTATCCCCGGGACTAGCGTCCTACAATGAGCAGTTCTTC.